The rows below give T cell receptor beta chains drawn from one sample of a study of cytomegalovirus exposure and HLA in healthy donors. Using immunoSEQ multiplex PCR, the repertoire was profiled, and TCRdb retains in-frame clones only, with some absent. The sample includes more than 110,000 clones, about 94% seen only once; the top ten take about 2%. The specimen sequenced was PBMCs. The receptor source for this set is a man aged 18 to 30 in good health and CMV-seropositive. Both conserved end residues are part of each CDR3. The D gene is left open where the match is weak. Size is omitted from some rows. Given values are once, few, many or a class for expanded clones.

J | D | size | length | V | DNA | CDR3
TRBJ2-6 | - | once | 15 | TRBV5-1 | TGCGCCAGCAGCTCAGGGGTGGCTGGGGCCAACGTCCTGACTTTC | CASSSGVAGANVLTF
TRBJ2-5 | - | - | 17 | TRBV2 | TGTGCCAGCAGTGATAGGTACCGACAAGGGGCCATGGAGACCCAGTACTTC | CASSDRYRQGAMETQYF
TRBJ2-1 | TRBD2 | - | 17 | TRBV27 | TGTGCCAGCAGTTTATCTTCTCGGGGGGGCACATACAATGAGCAGTTCTTC | CASSLSSRGGTYNEQFF
TRBJ2-1 | TRBD2 | once | 13 | TRBV15 | TGTGCCACCGCCGGGACTAAATACAATGAGCAGTTCTTC | CATAGTKYNEQFF
TRBJ2-1 | TRBD1 | few | 15 | TRBV14 | TGTGCCAGCAGCCAAGCGGGACAGGGGCGCGATGAGCAGTTCTTC | CASSQAGQGRDEQFF
TRBJ2-7 | - | - | 14 | TRBV6-5 | TGTGCCAGCAGTTACTCGAGCCGCAACTACGAGCAGTACTTC | CASSYSSRNYEQYF
TRBJ1-3 | TRBD1 | - | 18 | TRBV18 | TGTGCCAGCTCACCTCCGGGACAGGGCCTCCTCTCTGGAAACACCATATATTTT | CASSPPGQGLLSGNTIYF
TRBJ1-1 | - | - | 14 | TRBV5-1 | TGCGCCAGCAGCTTGTACGGGAAGAACACTGAAGCTTTCTTT | CASSLYGKNTEAFF
TRBJ1-2 | - | - | 13 | TRBV5-1 | TGCGCCAGCAGCTTGACCAGGAACTATGGCTACACCTTC | CASSLTRNYGYTF
TRBJ1-2 | TRBD1 | few | 13 | TRBV5-1 | TGCGCCAGCAGTTCCGGACAGGGGGACACCTACACCTTC | CASSSGQGDTYTF
TRBJ1-5 | - | - | 15 | TRBV10-2 | TGCGCCAGACTAGATTGGGGAGCCCTCAATCAGCCCCAGCATTTT | CARLDWGALNQPQHF
TRBJ2-1 | TRBD2 | - | 13 | TRBV2 | TGTGCCAGCAGTGATCTAGCGGGAGGGGTGCAGTTCTTC | CASSDLAGGVQFF
TRBJ2-7 | TRBD2 | - | 13 | TRBV6-5 | TGTGCCAGCACCAGTCCGAGCGGGAACGAGCAGTACTTC | CASTSPSGNEQYF
TRBJ2-7 | - | once | 14 | TRBV6-1 | TGTGCCAGCAGTGAATCGGGAAACTCCTACGAGCAGTACTTC | CASSESGNSYEQYF
TRBJ2-3 | TRBD1 | once | 14 | TRBV9 | TGTGCCAGCAGCCCGGGACAGACCACAGATACGCAGTATTTT | CASSPGQTTDTQYF
TRBJ1-1 | - | - | 15 | TRBV5-1 | TGCGCCAGCAGCTTGGGAGGGTGGGGGAACACTGAAGCTTTCTTT | CASSLGGWGNTEAFF
TRBJ2-1 | TRBD2 | - | 16 | TRBV7-2 | TGTGCCAGCAGCTTAGTGCCTAGCGGCGGTTACAATGAGCAGTTCTTC | CASSLVPSGGYNEQFF
TRBJ1-2 | TRBD1 | - | 14 | TRBV5-1 | TGCGCCAGCAGCTCAGGGGGCGTAAACTATGGCTACACCTTC | CASSSGGVNYGYTF
TRBJ2-7 | - | - | 14 | TRBV27 | TGTGCCAGCAGTTTTTCGGGTTATCTGGAGTGGCAGTACTTC | CASSFSGYLEWQYF
TRBJ2-1 | - | - | 16 | TRBV30 | TGTGCCTGGAGTCAGGGGTCGGGACCAAATTACAATGAGCAGTTCTTC | CAWSQGSGPNYNEQFF
TRBJ2-7 | TRBD2 | once | 15 | TRBV27 | TGTGCCAGCAGTCCAGGGACTAGCGGGAGTTACGAGCAGTACTTC | CASSPGTSGSYEQYF
TRBJ1-1 | TRBD1 | - | 14 | TRBV27 | TGTGCCAGCAGTTGGGGACAGGGAGGCACTGAAGCTTTCTTT | CASSWGQGGTEAFF
TRBJ2-7 | - | - | 15 | TRBV27 | TGTGCCAGCAGCCGGTCTGACAGGTTATTCTACGAGCAGTACTTC | CASSRSDRLFYEQYF
TRBJ1-1 | - | - | 14 | TRBV19 | TGTGCCAGTAGTATCGGGAAGATTTGGACTGAAGCTTTCTTT | CASSIGKIWTEAFF
TRBJ1-3 | - | - | 16 | TRBV19 | TGTGCCAGTACGGAGGCATATCAGTACTCTGGAAACACCATATATTTT | CASTEAYQYSGNTIYF
TRBJ2-3 | TRBD2 | - | 15 | TRBV27 | TGTGCCAGCAGTTTGGGGACTAGCGGAACAGATACGCAGTATTTT | CASSLGTSGTDTQYF
TRBJ2-2 | - | once | 15 | TRBV2 | TGTGCCAGCAGTGAGTCGAGGCAAAACACCGGGGAGCTGTTTTTT | CASSESRQNTGELFF